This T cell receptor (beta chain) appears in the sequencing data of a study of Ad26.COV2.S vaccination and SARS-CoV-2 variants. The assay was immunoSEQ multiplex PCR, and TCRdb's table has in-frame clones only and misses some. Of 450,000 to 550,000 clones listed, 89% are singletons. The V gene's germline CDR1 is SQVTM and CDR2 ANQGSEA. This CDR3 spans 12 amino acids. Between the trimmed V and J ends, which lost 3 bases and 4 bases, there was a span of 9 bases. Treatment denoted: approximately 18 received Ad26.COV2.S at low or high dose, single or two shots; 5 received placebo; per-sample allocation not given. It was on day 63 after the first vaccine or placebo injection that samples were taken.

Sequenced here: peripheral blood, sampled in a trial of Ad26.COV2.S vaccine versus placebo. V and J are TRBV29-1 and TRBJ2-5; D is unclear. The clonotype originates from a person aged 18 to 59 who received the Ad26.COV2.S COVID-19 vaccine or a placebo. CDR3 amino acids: CSVDLGRETQYF. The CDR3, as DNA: TGCAGCGTTGACCTGGGTCGAGAGACCCAGTACTTC.